These 19 T cell receptor beta chains originate from one sample sequenced in a study of blood T cell repertoires in COVID-19. Here immunoSEQ multiplex PCR was the method, and the copy in TCRdb shows in-frame clones only, minus some. The data show more than 150,000 clones, roughly four fifths seen once. Specimen: PBMCs or T cells enriched from blood (not recorded which). Source of these receptors: a man aged 35 to 55 who had recovered from COVID-19.

This sequence joins TRBV5-1 and TRBJ1-2; TRBD1 matches 9 bases. Trimming removed 0 bases from V and 4 bases from J; junction bases left unmatched: 4. There are 15 residues in the CDR3. From germline, CDR1 is SGHRS and CDR2 YFSETQ. The CDR3 protein is CASSLAGQGLYGYTF. The CDR3 coding sequence is TGCGCCAGCAGCTTGGCGGGACAGGGTCTCTATGGCTACACCTTC.

This clone has more than one count but fewer than ten. The chain links TRBV3-1 (or the pseudogene TRBV3-2) to TRBJ2-1; tentatively, D is TRBD1 (6 bases). The germline V gene encodes CDR1 LGHDT and CDR2 YNNKEL (reference sequence). CDR3 length: 14 amino acids. Trimming stripped 4 bases from V and 8 bases from J, with 15 bases between. For the CDR3, the DNA is TGTGCCAGCAGCCCGGGACATTTCGCCCATGAGCAGTTCTTC. Its translation: CASSPGHFAHEQFF.

The gene calls are TRBV7-9 and TRBJ2-5; 11 bases align to TRBD2. The J segment lost 0 bases and the V segment lost 6 bases, leaving 9 bases of the junction unmatched. Germline loops: CDR1 SEHNR, CDR2 FQNEAQ (reference sequence). The CDR3 spans 17 residues. The CDR3 protein is CASSGRLAGTYQETQYF. The CDR3 DNA sequence: TGTGCCAGCAGTGGCCGACTAGCGGGGACGTACCAAGAGACCCAGTACTTC.

The gene calls are TRBV9 and TRBJ1-1; D is perhaps TRBD1 (5 bases). CDR3 size: 13 residues. The V gene lost 0 bases and the J gene lost 6 bases, with 9 bases spanning the gap. CDR1 and CDR2 from the germline V gene are SGDLS and YYNGEE. Here the CDR3 reads CASSVGGDSEAFF. The CDR3 DNA is TGTGCCAGCAGCGTAGGGGGGGATTCTGAAGCTTTCTTT. The full variable domain, completed using reference TRBV9 and TRBJ1-1, is DSGVTQTPKHLITATGQRVTLRCSPRSGDLSVYWYQQSLDQGLQFLIQYYNGEERAKGNILERFSAQQFPDLHSELNLSSLELGDSALYFCASSVGGDSEAFFGQGTRLTVV.

The sample holds one count of this clone. V gene TRBV13 combines with J gene TRBJ2-7, with a weak D call TRBD1 (6 bases). V lost 6 bases to trimming and J lost 7 bases, with 16 bases between them. The CDR3 loop spans 13 amino acids. Germline CDR1 is PRHDT and CDR2 is FYEKMQ (reference sequence). CDR3 DNA: TGTGCCAGCAGAGCTTGGGGGCGATTGGAGCAGTACTTC. Translating it yields CASRAWGRLEQYF.

The chain uses TRBV6-5 and TRBJ2-1; TRBD1 aligns across 8 bases. CDR1 and CDR2 (germline): MNHEY, SVGAGI. This CDR3 is built from 13 residues. V shed 2 bases, J shed 10 bases, and the junction held 4 bases outside the gene matches. CDR3 amino acids: CASSYDPGGEQFF. DNA for the CDR3: TGTGCCAGCAGTTACGATCCAGGGGGCGAGCAGTTCTTC.

The rearrangement uses TRBV9 and TRBJ2-2, with D uncertain. This CDR3 contains 13 residues. V lost 0 bases and J lost 4, with 4 bases in between. From germline, CDR1 is SGDLS and CDR2 YYNGEE. The CDR3 DNA is TGTGCCAGCAGCGTAGGTATCACCGGGGAGCTGTTTTTT. Translated: CASSVGITGELFF.

The CDR3 sequence: CASSLWPGNTIYF. DNA of the CDR3: TGTGCCAGCAGCTTGTGGCCTGGAAACACCATATATTTT. The genes are TRBV5-5 and TRBJ1-3; no definite D call. The CDR3 contains 13 residues. From germline, CDR1 is SGHKS and CDR2 YYEKEE (reference sequence). The V end lost 1 base, the J end lost 2 bases, and 4 bases lay between the germline ends.

The genes are TRBV28 and TRBJ2-7, with 12 bases lining up with TRBD2. This CDR3 comprises 16 residues. Germline CDR1 is MDHEN and CDR2 is SYDVKM. With 6 bases clipped from V and 6 bases from J, the junction kept 12 bases outside the gene matches. The CDR3 DNA sequence: TGTGCCAGCAGCCCTACCGGACTAGCGGGATATCGCGAGCAGTACGTC. Translated: CASSPTGLAGYREQYV.

J is TRBJ1-1 and V is TRBV29-1; 7 nucleotides line up with TRBD1. Per the germline V gene, CDR1 is SQVTM and CDR2 is ANQGSEA. Trimming took 8 bases from V and 0 from J; bases not matched to a gene: 6. CDR3 length: 13 residues. DNA for the CDR3: TGCAGCTGTCGGGGACAGATGAACACTGAAGCTTTCTTT. It is translated as CSCRGQMNTEAFF.

V and J are TRBV6-2 or TRBV6-3 and TRBJ2-5, with TRBD1 identical over 7 bases. CDR3 length: 14 residues. The V and J ends lost 6 bases and 5 bases, in that order; junction bases with no gene match: 9. Germline-derived CDR1 and CDR2 are MNHEY and SVGEGT. The CDR3 coding sequence is TGTGCCAGCAGACCTAGGGACAGCTCGGAGACCCAGTACTTC. Amino acids: CASRPRDSSETQYF.

V is TRBV28 and J is TRBJ2-7, with D possibly being TRBD2 (6 bases). The CDR3 runs to 14 residues. Germline CDR1 is MDHEN and CDR2 is SYDVKM. V lost 5 bases and J 3 bases, leaving 14 bases between the germline ends. CDR3 in DNA: TGTGCCAGCAGTGGCGGACTAAGGAGCTACGAGCAGTACTTC. It is translated as CASSGGLRSYEQYF.

The gene calls are TRBV6-5 and TRBJ1-5, with TRBD1 matching over 7 bases. Germline V CDR1 and CDR2: MNHEY, SVGAGI. This CDR3 spans 15 amino acids. The V gene end was trimmed by 6 bases and the J gene end by 2 bases; junction bases not matched to a gene: 7. For the CDR3, the DNA is TGTGCCAGCAGAGGATCGGGACAGCGCAATCAGCCCCAGCATTTT. It specifies CASRGSGQRNQPQHF.

V usage is TRBV7-8 and J usage is TRBJ1-3, with 11 positions matching TRBD1. V trimming: 4 bases; J trimming: 0 bases; junction bases outside the gene matches: 2. The CDR3 has 16 amino acids. Germline assignment: CDR1 SGHVS and CDR2 FQNEAQ. The CDR3 coding sequence is TGTGCCAGCAGCTGGGACAGGGGGTTCTCTGGAAACACCATATATTTT. It yields the protein CASSWDRGFSGNTIYF.

This clone was recorded a few times. The J gene is TRBJ1-2, the V gene TRBV6-4, with D possibly being TRBD1 (6 bases). CDR1 is MRHNA and CDR2 is SNTAGT in the germline V gene. The CDR3 is made up of 14 amino acids. Trimming cost V 5 bases and J 2 bases, with 12 bases left between them. CDR3: CASSPDRRNYGYTF. In nucleotides, the CDR3 is TGTGCCAGCAGTCCCGACAGGAGGAACTATGGCTACACCTTC.

This chain connects TRBV27 to TRBJ2-2; D remains unclear. The germline V gene has CDR1 MNHEY and CDR2 SMNVEV (reference sequence). V lost 3 bases and J lost 6, with 5 bases in between. This CDR3 contains 12 residues. The CDR3 region has the DNA TGTGCCAGCAGTTTTCCGTCCGGGGAGCTGTTTTTT. It encodes CASSFPSGELFF.

The V call is TRBV6-4, the J call TRBJ2-2; perhaps TRBD1 as D (5 bases). Germline assignment: CDR1 MRHNA and CDR2 SNTAGT. V shed 0 bases and J shed 7 bases, with 9 bases lying between them. The CDR3 covers 14 residues. The CDR3: CASSDSSQGGELFF. The CDR3 nucleotides are TGTGCCAGCAGTGACTCGAGCCAGGGCGGGGAGCTGTTTTTT.

The rearrangement joins TRBV27 to TRBJ1-6; the D gene is possibly TRBD1 (5 bases). The CDR3 is made up of 12 amino acids. V was shortened by 5 bases and J by 12 bases, with 11 bases between the two germline ends. Germline V gene sequence: CDR1 MNHEY, CDR2 SMNVEV (reference sequence). The CDR3 spells CASSHDREPLHF. The CDR3 region has the DNA TGTGCCAGCAGTCATGACAGAGAACCCCTCCACTTT.

V and J are TRBV5-5 and TRBJ2-5; 10 bases are shared with TRBD2. With 4 bases clipped from V and 1 base from J, the junction kept 4 bases outside the gene matches. CDR1 SGHKS and CDR2 YYEKEE come from the germline V gene (reference sequence). The CDR3 is made up of 15 amino acids. The CDR3 DNA reads as TGTGCCAGCAGCCGTTCTAGCGGGAGCCAAGAGACCCAGTACTTC. Protein: CASSRSSGSQETQYF.